This TCR beta chain was captured in a study of T cell responses to AZD1222 COVID-19 vaccine. The germline gives CDR1 SNHLY, CDR2 FYNNEI. The CDR3 length is 14 residues. V shed 4 bases and J 7 bases; nucleotides not matched to a gene: 4. Whole-study results and caveats: Repertoires were collected only later (after the peak T cell response had occurred).

Data came from immunoSEQ multiplex PCR; TCRdb stores just in-frame clones and leaves some out. The sample includes about 150,000 clones, about 90% of them seen just once. Note on this clone: The antigen is undetermined.

The source is an adult in good health. The material sequenced was peripheral blood, taken on day 0 of AZD1222 vaccination. The chain couples TRBV2 to TRBJ1-5; TRBD1 aligns across 10 bases. The CDR3 is CASSGQGARQPQHF. DNA for the CDR3: TGTGCCAGCAGTGGACAGGGGGCGAGGCAGCCCCAGCATTTT.